What follows are 4 T cell receptor beta chains derived from one specimen sequenced in a study of OX40 agonist ivuxolimab in advanced cancers. Produced via immunoSEQ multiplex PCR; TCRdb's table is partial and in-frame only. In the table there are approximately 58,000 clones, 84% of which are singletons. Sequenced here: CD4+ or CD8+ T cells sorted from blood, sampled in a trial of the OX40 agonist ivuxolimab. All receptors come from an adult with an advanced solid tumor such as melanoma, head and neck, liver or kidney cancer.

The gene calls are TRBV7-8 and TRBJ2-7; D gene unclear. CDR3 length equals 11 residues. CDR1 is SGHVS and CDR2 is FQNEAQ in the germline V gene. Between the trimmed V and J ends, which lost 3 bases and 2 bases, there was a span of 2 bases. CDR3 nucleotides: TGTGCCAGCAGCTTCCCCTACGAGCAGTACTTC. Translation gives CASSFPYEQYF. The full variable domain, with the rest looked up from reference TRBV7-8 and TRBJ2-7, is GAGVSQSPRYKVAKRGQDVALRCDPISGHVSLFWYQQALGQGPEFLTYFQNEAQLDKSGLPSDRFFAERPEGSVSTLKIQRTQQEDSAVYLCASSFPYEQYFGPGTRLTVT.

This rearrangement joins TRBV27 to TRBJ2-6; no reliable D call. This CDR3 region has 17 residues. In germline, CDR1 is MNHEY, CDR2 SMNVEV (reference sequence). V lost 7 bases, J lost 1 base, and 17 bases lay in between. The CDR3 sequence: CASKAVGVQSGANVLTF. The CDR3 nucleotides read TGTGCCAGCAAGGCTGTGGGCGTCCAATCTGGGGCCAACGTCCTGACTTTC.

The chain carries TRBV28 and TRBJ2-7; 12 bases agree with TRBD2. This CDR3 spans 15 amino acids. Trimming took 6 bases from V and 4 from J; bases not matched to a gene: 7. The germline V gene encodes CDR1 MDHEN and CDR2 SYDVKM. The CDR3: CASRPGLAGTYEQYF. Here the CDR3 DNA reads TGTGCCAGCAGACCTGGACTAGCGGGAACGTACGAGCAGTACTTC.

The chain joins TRBV19 to TRBJ2-3; D remains ambiguous. Germline V gene sequence: CDR1 LNHDA, CDR2 SQIVND (reference sequence). The CDR3 is made up of 12 amino acids. V lost 7 bases and J lost 6, with 11 bases in between. CDR3 nucleotides: TGTGCCAGTACCAATTATAGGGATACGCAGTATTTT. The encoded protein is CASTNYRDTQYF.